The T cell receptor beta chain described here comes from a study of T cell repertoires in cytomegalovirus infection. Ten or more counts support this clonotype. Its antigen is undetermined. MiXCR was run by TCRdb on the reads, yielding one entry per CDR3 protein. In the table there are roughly 150,000 distinct CDR3 sequences, about 25% of which are singletons. CDR1 is SGHTA, CDR2 FQGNSA, per germline. Trimming removed 5 bases from V and 5 bases from J, with 9 bases in between. The CDR3 runs to 12 residues. General study points: Summed frequency of public TCR beta families distinguished CMV carriers with the relevant HLA.

Sequenced material: PBMCs. The receptor was isolated from a human donor in good health (CMV status not recorded). Some clones in this sample may be carry-over from other donors' samples. The V and J genes are TRBV7-2 and TRBJ2-5, with no clear D. The CDR3 sequence: CASSRPMETQYF. CDR3 coding DNA: TGTGCCAGCAGCCGCCCTATGGAGACCCAGTACTTC. Full variable domain (missing parts from reference TRBV7-2 and TRBJ2-5): GAGVSQSPSNKVTEKGKDVELRCDPISGHTALYWYRQSLGQGLEFLIYFQGNSAPDKSGLPSDRFSAERTGGSVSTLTIQRTQQEDSAVYLCASSRPMETQYFGPGTRLLVL.